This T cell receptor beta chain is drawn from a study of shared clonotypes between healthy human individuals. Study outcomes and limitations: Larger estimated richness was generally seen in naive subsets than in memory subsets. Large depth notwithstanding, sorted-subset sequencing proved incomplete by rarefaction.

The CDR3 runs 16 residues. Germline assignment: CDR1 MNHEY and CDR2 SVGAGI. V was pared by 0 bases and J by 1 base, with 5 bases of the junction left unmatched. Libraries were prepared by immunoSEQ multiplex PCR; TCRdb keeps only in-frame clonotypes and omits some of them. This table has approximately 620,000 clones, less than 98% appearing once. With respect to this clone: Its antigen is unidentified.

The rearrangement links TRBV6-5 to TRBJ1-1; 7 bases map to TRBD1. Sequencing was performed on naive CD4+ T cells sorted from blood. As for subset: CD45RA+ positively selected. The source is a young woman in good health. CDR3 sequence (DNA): TGTGCCAGCAGTTACTCTCGAAGGGGGCCGAACACTGAAGCTTTCTTT. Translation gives CASSYSRRGPNTEAFF.